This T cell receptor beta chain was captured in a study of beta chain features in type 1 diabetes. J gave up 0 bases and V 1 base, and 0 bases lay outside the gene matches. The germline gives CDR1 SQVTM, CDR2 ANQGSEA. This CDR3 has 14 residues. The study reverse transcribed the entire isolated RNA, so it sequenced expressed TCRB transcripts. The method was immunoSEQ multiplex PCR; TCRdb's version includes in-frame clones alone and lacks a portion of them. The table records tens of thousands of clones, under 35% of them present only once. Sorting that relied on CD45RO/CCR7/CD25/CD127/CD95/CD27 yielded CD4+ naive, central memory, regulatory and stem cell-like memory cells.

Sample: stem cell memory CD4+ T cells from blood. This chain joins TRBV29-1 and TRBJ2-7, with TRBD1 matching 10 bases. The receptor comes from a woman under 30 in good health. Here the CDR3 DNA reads TGCAGCGTTGAAGGGGACAGGGGCTCCTACGAGCAGTACTTC. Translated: CSVEGDRGSYEQYF.